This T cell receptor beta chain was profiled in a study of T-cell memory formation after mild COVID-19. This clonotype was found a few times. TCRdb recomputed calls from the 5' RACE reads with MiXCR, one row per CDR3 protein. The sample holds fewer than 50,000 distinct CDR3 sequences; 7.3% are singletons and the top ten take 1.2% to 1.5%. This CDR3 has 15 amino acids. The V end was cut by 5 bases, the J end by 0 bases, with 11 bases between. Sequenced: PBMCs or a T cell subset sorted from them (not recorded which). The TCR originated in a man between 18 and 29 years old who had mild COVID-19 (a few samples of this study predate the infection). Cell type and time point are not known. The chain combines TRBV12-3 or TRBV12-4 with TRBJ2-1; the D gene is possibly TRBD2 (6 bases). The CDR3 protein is CASSPRDFSYNEQFF. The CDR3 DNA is TGTGCCAGCAGTCCCAGGGACTTCTCCTACAATGAGCAGTTCTTC.